Following are 11 T cell receptor beta chains from one sample sequenced in a study of T cell responses to AZD1222 COVID-19 vaccine. The table came from immunoSEQ multiplex PCR; TCRdb's copy has only in-frame clones and leaves some out. The sample shows approximately 140,000 clones, more than 85% of them seen only once. The specimen comprised peripheral blood, sampled on day 0 of AZD1222 vaccination. These receptors were collected from an adult in good health.

This clone was picked up one time. This chain uses TRBV5-4 with TRBJ1-4, with TRBD1 identical over 12 bases. The CDR3 covers 18 residues. Unmatched junction bases numbered 12, after V lost 5 bases and J lost 4 bases. CDR1 is SGHNT, CDR2 YYREEE, per germline (reference sequence). In DNA, the CDR3 is TGTGCCAGCAGGTCGGACCCGGGACAGGGGGCACTTAATGAAAAACTGTTTTTT. Amino acid sequence: CASRSDPGQGALNEKLFF.

This sequence joins TRBV6-5 and TRBJ1-2; 8 nucleotides match TRBD1. The V and J ends lost 1 base and 2 bases, in that order; junction bases with no gene match: 3. CDR3 length: 15 amino acids. The germline gives CDR1 MNHEY, CDR2 SVGAGI. In DNA, the CDR3 is TGTGCCAGCAGTTACTACGCAGGGGGCAACTATGGCTACACCTTC. This gives the protein CASSYYAGGNYGYTF.

The chain uses TRBV14 and TRBJ2-7; TRBD2 agrees at 7 bases. This CDR3 spans 15 amino acids. Per germline, CDR1 SGHDN and CDR2 FVKESK. With V trimmed by 3 bases and J by 2 bases, 7 bases remained unmatched. The CDR3 sequence: CASSHGLDLPYEQYF. CDR3 bases: TGTGCCAGCAGCCATGGACTAGACCTTCCCTACGAGCAGTACTTC.

This clone was recorded only once. The V and J genes are TRBV30 and TRBJ2-3; 11 bases fit TRBD2. The CDR3 runs to 15 residues. Germline CDR1 GTSNPN, CDR2 SVGIG (reference sequence). V dropped 6 bases and J dropped 1; count of bases not matched to a gene: 6. CDR3 sequence reads: CACPIAGGGTDTQYF. In nucleotides, the CDR3 is TGTGCCTGTCCGATAGCGGGAGGGGGCACAGATACGCAGTATTTT.

V and J are TRBV15 and TRBJ2-7; unclear D gene. This CDR3 region has 15 residues. Per germline, CDR1 LNHNV and CDR2 YYDKDF (reference sequence). The V end lost 0 bases, the J end lost 5 bases, and 14 bases lay between the germline ends. The CDR3 here is CATSRDPLARNEQYF. CDR3 in DNA: TGTGCCACCAGCAGAGATCCCCTGGCTCGAAACGAGCAGTACTTC.

V gene TRBV5-8 combines with J gene TRBJ2-7, with D possibly matching TRBD1 (6 bases). Trimming cost V 4 bases and J 5 bases, with 19 bases left between them. CDR1 and CDR2 (germline): SGHTS, YDEGEE. This CDR3 comprises 15 residues. In DNA, the CDR3 is TGTGCCAGCAGCGCGGACAGACCCCCTCGGAACGAGCAGTACTTC. It codes for CASSADRPPRNEQYF. The full variable domain, completed using reference TRBV5-8 and TRBJ2-7, is EAGVTQSPTHLIKTRGQQATLRCSPISGHTSVYWYQQALGLGLQFLLWYDEGEERNRGNFPPRFSGRQFPNYSSELNVNALELEDSALYLCASSADRPPRNEQYFGPGTRLTVT.

CDR3 protein: CASKDGNTIYF. The CDR3 DNA follows: TGTGCCAGCAAGGACGGAAACACCATATATTTT. This chain uses TRBV2 with TRBJ1-3; D is ambiguous. The CDR3 contains 11 residues. The V end was cut by 7 bases, the J end by 4 bases, with 5 bases between. Germline CDR1 SNHLY, CDR2 FYNNEI.

The chain carries TRBV20-1 and TRBJ1-2; D gene unclear. Germline loops: CDR1 DFQATT, CDR2 SNEGSKA (reference sequence). This CDR3 comprises 17 residues. Trimming removed 3 bases from V and 3 bases from J, with 23 bases in between. This chain's CDR3 is CSASFLTGGAKDYGYTF. The CDR3 DNA reads TGCAGTGCTAGTTTCCTCACGGGTGGAGCAAAAGACTATGGCTACACCTTC.

V gene TRBV7-6 combines with J gene TRBJ1-4; D remains unclear. CDR1 SGHVS and CDR2 FNYEAQ come from the germline V gene. Trimming left V 0 bases short and J 4 bases short, with 15 bases between. The CDR3 totals 17 residues. The CDR3 region is CASSLAPSGRRNEKLFF. CDR3 DNA sequence: TGTGCCAGCAGCTTAGCGCCGTCCGGACGGCGTAATGAAAAACTGTTTTTT.

The chain carries TRBV30 and TRBJ1-2, with D perhaps matching TRBD1 (6 bases). CDR1 and CDR2 from the germline V gene are GTSNPN and SVGIG (reference sequence). V gave up 0 bases and J gave up 6 bases, with 11 bases separating them. The CDR3 sequence is 13 residues long. In DNA form, the CDR3 reads TGTGCCTGGAGTGTAGGGGGAGAACATGGCTACACCTTC. This gives the protein CAWSVGGEHGYTF.

This clone has just a few counts. The rearrangement joins TRBV6-1 to TRBJ1-2; D may be TRBD1 (5 bases). The V and J ends lost 1 base and 3 bases respectively, with 9 bases between them. Germline CDR1 is MNHNS and CDR2 is SASEGT. This CDR3 contains 14 residues. CDR3 sequence (DNA): TGTGCCAGCAGTGAAGGGGGGGTGGACTATGGCTACACCTTC. Translating it yields CASSEGGVDYGYTF.